The TCR beta chain described here comes from a study of blood T cell repertoires in COVID-19. The wider study: PBMCs, B-cell-depleted T cells, or T cells provided the cDNA or gDNA that made up the material.

The CDR3 sequence is 14 residues long. Germline lookup yields CDR1 LGHDT and CDR2 YNNKEL (reference sequence). Trimming removed 3 bases from V and 6 bases from J; junction bases left unmatched: 1. Clones were sequenced by immunoSEQ multiplex PCR, and TCRdb holds only the in-frame ones, with some missing. The profile shows approximately 240,000 clones, 65% to 90% of them singletons. This TCR derives from a woman aged 35 to 49 who had recovered from COVID-19. Sequenced input: peripheral blood. This chain connects TRBV3-1 (or the pseudogene TRBV3-2) to TRBJ2-5, with 13 bases matching TRBD2. The CDR3 DNA follows: TGTGCCAGCAGCCAGGGACTAGCGGGACAGACCCAGTACTTC. Translating it yields CASSQGLAGQTQYF.